This TCR beta chain stems from a study of cytomegalovirus exposure and HLA in healthy donors. Overall study context: Among the approximately 400 donors who were genotyped, roughly 85% fell in the genetic ancestry cluster that is associated with self-reported Caucasian donors. Study-wide points: Researchers reported in a later analysis that a missense DCLRE1C variant was tied to TCR beta V- and J-gene trimming. Donors belonging to an Asian-associated ancestry cluster reportedly showed fewer N-insertions in productive TCRs than the roughly 680-donor mean, according to what a later analysis found.

The study ran its PCR with 60 Vbeta and 13 Jbeta primers. Profiling relied on immunoSEQ multiplex PCR, and the TCRdb table lists in-frame clones only, not all of them. The sample includes just over 150,000 clones, about 79% of them seen just once. This clone was detected once. Its antigen remains unidentified. Nominally healthy donors were sampled, though unrecorded immune exposures were likely. Per germline, CDR1 SNHLY and CDR2 FYNNEI. This CDR3 contains 14 residues. V lost 1 base and J 1 base, leaving 7 bases between the germline ends. Sequencing was carried out using PBMCs. The sequence was collected from a woman in her forties or fifties in good health and CMV-seropositive. V usage is TRBV2 and J usage is TRBJ1-1; tentative D call: TRBD1 (6 bases). The CDR3, as DNA: TGTGCCAGCAGTGAAGGGGGGCAGAACACTGAAGCTTTCTTT. This sequence encodes CASSEGGQNTEAFF.